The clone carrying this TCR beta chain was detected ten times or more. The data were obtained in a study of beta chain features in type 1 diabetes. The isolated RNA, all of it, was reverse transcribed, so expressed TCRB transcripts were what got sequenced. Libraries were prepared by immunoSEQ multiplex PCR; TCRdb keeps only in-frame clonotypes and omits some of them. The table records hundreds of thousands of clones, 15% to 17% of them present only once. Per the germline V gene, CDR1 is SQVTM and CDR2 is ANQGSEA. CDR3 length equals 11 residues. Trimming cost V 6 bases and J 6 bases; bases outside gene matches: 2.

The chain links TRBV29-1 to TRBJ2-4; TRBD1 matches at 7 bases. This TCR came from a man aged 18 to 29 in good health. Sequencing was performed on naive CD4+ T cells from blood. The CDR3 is CSVHRGNIQYF. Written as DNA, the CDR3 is TGCAGCGTACACAGGGGAAACATTCAGTACTTC.